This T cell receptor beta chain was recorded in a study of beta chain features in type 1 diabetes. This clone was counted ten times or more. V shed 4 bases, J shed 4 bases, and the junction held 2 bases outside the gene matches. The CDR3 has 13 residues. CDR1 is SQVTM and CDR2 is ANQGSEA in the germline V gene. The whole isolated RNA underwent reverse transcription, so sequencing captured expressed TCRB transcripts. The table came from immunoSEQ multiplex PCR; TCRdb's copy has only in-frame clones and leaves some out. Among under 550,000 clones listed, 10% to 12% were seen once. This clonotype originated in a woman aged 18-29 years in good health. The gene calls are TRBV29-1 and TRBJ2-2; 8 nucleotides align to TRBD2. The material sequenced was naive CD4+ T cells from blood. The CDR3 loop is CSVGLASTGELFF. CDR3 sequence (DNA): TGCAGCGTTGGACTAGCGAGCACCGGGGAGCTGTTTTTT.